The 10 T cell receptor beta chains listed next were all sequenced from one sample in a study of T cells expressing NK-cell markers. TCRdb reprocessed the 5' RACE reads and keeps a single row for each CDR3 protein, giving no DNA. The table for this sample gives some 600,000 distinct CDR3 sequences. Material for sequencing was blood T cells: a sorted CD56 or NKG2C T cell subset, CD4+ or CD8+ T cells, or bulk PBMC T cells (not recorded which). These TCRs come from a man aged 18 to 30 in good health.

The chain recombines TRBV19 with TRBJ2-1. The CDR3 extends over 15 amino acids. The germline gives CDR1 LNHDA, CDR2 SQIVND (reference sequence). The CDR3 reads CASSTIVRNDNEQFF.

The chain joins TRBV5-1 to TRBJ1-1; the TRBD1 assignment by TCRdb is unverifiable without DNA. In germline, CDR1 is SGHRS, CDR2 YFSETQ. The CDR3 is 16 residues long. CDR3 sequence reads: CASSPGGRQMNTEAFF.

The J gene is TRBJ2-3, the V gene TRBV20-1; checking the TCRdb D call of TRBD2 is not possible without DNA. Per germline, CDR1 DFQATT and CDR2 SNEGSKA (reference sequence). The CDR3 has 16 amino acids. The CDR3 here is CSARDLTGGSTDTQYF.

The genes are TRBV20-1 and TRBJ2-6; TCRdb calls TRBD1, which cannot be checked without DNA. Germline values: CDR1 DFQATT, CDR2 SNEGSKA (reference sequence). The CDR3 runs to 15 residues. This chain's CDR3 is CSATRGRPGANVLTF.

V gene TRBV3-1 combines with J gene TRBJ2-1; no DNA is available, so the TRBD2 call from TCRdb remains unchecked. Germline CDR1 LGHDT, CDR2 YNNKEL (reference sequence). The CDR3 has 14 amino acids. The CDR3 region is CASSPRTGMTEQFF.

CDR3 residues: CASSLVRSESPWSYNEQFF. The chain combines TRBV11-2 with TRBJ2-1; TCRdb lists TRBD1, though no DNA is available to test this call. The CDR3 is 19 residues long. Germline V gene lookup returns CDR1 SGHAT and CDR2 FQNNGV.

CDR3 region: CASRDRTSAYEQYF. The rearrangement uses TRBV7-8 and TRBJ2-7; there is no DNA to check the TCRdb D call of TRBD2. The CDR3 is 14 residues long. Per the germline V gene, CDR1 is SGHVS and CDR2 is FQNEAQ.

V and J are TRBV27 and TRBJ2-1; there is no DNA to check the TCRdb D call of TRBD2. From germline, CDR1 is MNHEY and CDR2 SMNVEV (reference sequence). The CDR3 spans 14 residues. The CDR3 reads CASSPGLYYNEQFF.

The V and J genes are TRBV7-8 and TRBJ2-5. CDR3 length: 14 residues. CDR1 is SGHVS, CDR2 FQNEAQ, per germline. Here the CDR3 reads CASNDGVGQETQYF.

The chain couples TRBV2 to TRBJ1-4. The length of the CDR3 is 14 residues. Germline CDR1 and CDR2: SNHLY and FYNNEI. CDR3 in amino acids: CASRIQGPNEKLFF.